This record covers a single T cell receptor (beta chain). It has no known antigen specificity. Qualities for individual bases were not recorded, and no much larger clone is one base off. Genomic DNA was isolated from the sorted cells so that the TCRbeta CDR3 region could be sequenced. The immunoSEQ Assay was used to sequence the TCRbeta CDR3 regions. TCRdb carries this immuneACCESS record with in-frame sequences only. Its versions omit some clonotypes, under half of them owing to an unresolved V gene in the studies checked, with the rest unexplained. Within this sample are about 63,000 clones, with 75% to 90% of them counted one time only. The top ten clones comprise 9.5% to 15% of the sample. The record originates from a study of OX40 agonist ivuxolimab in advanced cancers. Concerning the study at large: Ivuxolimab was a fully human IgG2 agonistic monoclonal antibody targeting the costimulatory receptor OX40 (CD134). The paper covers the monotherapy dose-escalation part of the phase I ivuxolimab trial, which included N ≈ 50 patients. In the dose-escalation cohort, around four fifths of patients were male, and the mean age was about 55 years, with a range of about 20 to 79. Of the roughly 50 dose-escalation patients, hepatocellular carcinoma was present in some 19, melanoma in approximately 15, renal cell carcinoma in 9 and head and neck cancer in 9. Partial responses occurred in three dose-escalation patients: two with cutaneous melanoma and one with hepatocellular carcinoma. Patients were allowed to have had prior anti-PD-1, anti-PD-L1 or anti-CTLA-4 therapy, and roughly 40% of the dose-escalation patients had previously received checkpoint inhibitors. Peripheral TCRbeta sequencing was intended to test whether TCR sequence diversity was altered and clonal T-cell expansion was caused by ivuxolimab. Intravenous ivuxolimab was administered to patients every 2 weeks at six dose levels: 0.01, 0.1, 0.3, 1.5, 3 and 10 mg/kg. What the study reported, not specific to this receptor: At doses of 0.1 to 3.0 mg/kg, clonal expansion of both CD4+ and CD8+ blood T cells was observed from baseline to week 6. Which antigens the clonally expanded peripheral T cells were specific for was not determined. Low levels of normalized T-cell clonal expansion were also shown by some nonresponding patients. After ivuxolimab, expanded clones were on average more numerous among CD8+ T cells than among CD4+ T cells. Partial responders in the 0.1-3.0 mg/kg groups had among the lowest normalized peripheral clonal expansion, especially among CD8+ T cells.

The V and J ends are trimmed by 3 bases and 7 bases, leaving 12 bases between them. CDR1 and CDR2 are read off the germline V gene as MDHEN and SYDVKM. The CDR3 covers 13 residues, taking in both the cysteine and the phenylalanine. Of the read, only the CDR3 DNA is kept; its 39 bases are in frame from base 1. Patients with autoimmune disease history or receiving systemic immunosuppression were excluded from the trial. Peripheral blood for TCR sequencing was collected from all dose cohorts at baseline, on cycle 4 day 1, and on cycle 7 day 1. The samples were drawn from a first-in-human, open-label, multicenter phase I dose-escalation trial of ivuxolimab. Adults with locally advanced or metastatic melanoma, renal cell, hepatocellular, or head and neck squamous cell carcinoma were enrolled in the trial. Before TCR sequencing, CD4+ T cells and CD8+ T cells from peripheral blood were sorted into separate populations.

The sequence was obtained from an adult with an advanced solid tumor such as melanoma, head and neck, liver or kidney cancer. The specimen was CD4+ or CD8+ T cells sorted from blood, collected in a trial of the OX40 agonist ivuxolimab. This chain joins TRBV28 to TRBJ1-1, and perhaps TRBD1 as D gene, on 6 matching bases. For the CDR3, the sequence is CASSLRGGNEAFF. In nucleotides, the sequence is TGTGCCAGCAGTTTGCGAGGGGGAAATGAAGCTTTCTTT.